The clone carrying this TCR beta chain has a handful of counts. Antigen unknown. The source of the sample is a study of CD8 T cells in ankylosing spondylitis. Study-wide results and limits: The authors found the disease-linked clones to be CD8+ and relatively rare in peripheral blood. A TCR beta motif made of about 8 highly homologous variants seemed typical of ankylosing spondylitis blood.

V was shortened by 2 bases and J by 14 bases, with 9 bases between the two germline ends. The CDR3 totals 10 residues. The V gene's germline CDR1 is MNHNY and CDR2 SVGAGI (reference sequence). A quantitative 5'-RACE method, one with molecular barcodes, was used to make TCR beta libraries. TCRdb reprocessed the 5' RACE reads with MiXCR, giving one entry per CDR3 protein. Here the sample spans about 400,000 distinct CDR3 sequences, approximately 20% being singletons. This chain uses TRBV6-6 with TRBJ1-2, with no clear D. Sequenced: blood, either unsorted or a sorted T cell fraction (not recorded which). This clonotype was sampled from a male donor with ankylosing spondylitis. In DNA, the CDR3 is TGTGCCAGCAGTTACCGGGATCAAACCTTC. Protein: CASSYRDQTF.